This entry lists 9 T cell receptor beta chains sequenced from one sample in a study of patients and donors after allogeneic stem cell transplantation (dated by TCRdb to 2018 to 2021). The receptor library was made with RT-PCR. The listed sequencing device is NextSeq 550. The public reads were quality trimmed at Q25 with fastp and then assembled into clones with MiXCR by TCRdb, keeping productive beta chains. Entries are consolidated by CDR3 protein sequence, retaining the most common genes and DNA. For this sample the table gives over 150,000 distinct CDR3 sequences, of which around 30% were detected only once. The top ten clonotypes cover roughly 3.2% of the sample. Sequencing was carried out using blood, either unsorted or a sorted T cell fraction (not recorded which). The receptors here all came from a human donor who was either an allogeneic HSCT recipient or a stem cell or donor lymphocyte infusion donor (not recorded which). It is not recorded whose cells these are; they may come from a transplant donor.

This clonotype was detected a few times. The chain combines TRBV7-8 with TRBJ1-6; D not resolved. V was shortened by 1 base and J by 14 bases, with 6 bases between the two germline ends. Germline V gene data show CDR1 as SGHVS and CDR2 as FQNEAQ. The CDR3 has 11 residues. The CDR3 spells CASSLGGTLHF. CDR3 coding DNA: TGTGCCAGCAGCTTAGGAGGAACCCTCCACTTT.

The chain has TRBV4-2 and TRBJ1-4; TRBD1 matches at 8 bases. The CDR3 spans 14 residues. J gave up 7 bases and V 4 bases, and 5 bases lay outside the gene matches. Germline-derived CDR1 and CDR2 are LGHNA and YNFKEQ. CDR3 coding DNA: TGTGCCAGCAGCCTCGGACAGGGCCCTGAAAAACTGTTTTTT. Protein product: CASSLGQGPEKLFF.

The chain couples TRBV5-6 to TRBJ1-1, with TRBD1 as a possible D gene (5 bases). CDR3 length: 13 amino acids. V dropped 0 bases and J dropped 10 bases, with 13 bases sitting between them. The germline gives CDR1 SGHDT, CDR2 YYEEEE. The CDR3 sequence: CASSLDRSRVAFF. The CDR3 DNA follows: TGTGCCAGCAGCTTGGACAGGAGTAGGGTAGCTTTCTTT.

V and J are TRBV5-1 and TRBJ1-1; D perhaps matches TRBD1 (6 bases). The V end lost 4 bases, the J end lost 4 bases, and 17 bases lay between the germline ends. Germline V gives CDR1 SGHRS, CDR2 YFSETQ. This CDR3 region has 15 residues. For the CDR3, the DNA is TGCGCCAGCAGCGTAAGTAGGGGGTTTGGCACTGAAGCTTTCTTT. Translation: CASSVSRGFGTEAFF.

The V gene is TRBV4-3, the J gene TRBJ2-1, with D perhaps TRBD2 (6 bases). The germline V gene encodes CDR1 LGHNA and CDR2 YSLEER. Trimming left V 4 bases short and J 0 bases short, with 10 bases between. This CDR3 is built from 15 residues. The CDR3 is CASSRLVTSYNEQFF. The CDR3 nucleotides read TGCGCCAGCAGCCGACTAGTAACCTCCTACAATGAGCAGTTCTTC.

This chain joins TRBV20-1 and TRBJ2-3; D may match TRBD1 or TRBD2 (5 bases each). CDR3 length: 13 residues. V gave up 6 bases and J gave up 4 bases, with 14 bases separating them. CDR1 and CDR2 from the germline V gene are DFQATT and SNEGSKA (reference sequence). As DNA, the CDR3 is TGCAGTGCGTCCGGGGTAGGGGCAGATACGCAGTATTTT. Amino acids: CSASGVGADTQYF.

The V call is TRBV4-2, the J call TRBJ2-1; D is possibly TRBD2 (5 bases). The V end was cut by 8 bases, the J end by 10 bases, with 15 bases between. The CDR3 has 12 amino acids. Germline-derived CDR1 and CDR2 are LGHNA and YNFKEQ. As DNA, the CDR3 is TGTGCCAGCTCTTCAAATGGAGGAGAGCAGTTCTTC. Translating gives CASSSNGGEQFF.

This clonotype occurred a few times. The chain carries TRBV7-9 and TRBJ2-2; D gene uncertain. The CDR3 consists of 12 residues. V was trimmed by 7 bases and J by 6 bases, leaving 9 bases between them. CDR1 is SEHNR and CDR2 is FQNEAQ in the germline V gene (reference sequence). The CDR3 sequence is CASTYTSGELFF. For the CDR3, the DNA is TGTGCCAGCACCTATACGTCCGGGGAGCTGTTTTTT.

This clonotype occurred once. The V gene is TRBV6-2 or TRBV6-3, the J gene TRBJ2-7; D unresolved. V was clipped by 7 bases and J by 4 bases, with 14 bases between them. The CDR3 totals 13 residues. Per germline, CDR1 MNHEY and CDR2 SVGEGT. The chain's CDR3 is CASTPQLSYEQYF. The CDR3 DNA follows: TGTGCCAGCACACCCCAGCTCTCGTACGAGCAGTACTTC.